Following are 28 T cell receptor beta chains from one sample sequenced in a study of preoperative IRX-2 immunotherapy in early breast cancer (dated by TCRdb to about 2019). The library relied on the immunoSEQ multiplex PCR assay. The immuneACCESS repertoire file appears here via TCRdb, limited to in-frame rearrangements. These files lack a portion of the clones; in checked studies, under half of the deficit traces to unresolved V genes, and the cause of the others is not known. The sample table shows about 42,000 clones, and around three quarters are seen once. The biggest ten clones account for more than 0.9% of the sample. In light of the paper, this sample's treatment or condition label describes: preoperative locoregional IRX-2 cytokine immunotherapy. The sample was tumor tissue, taken after IRX-2 immunotherapy. These receptors were collected from a human donor with breast cancer.

The chain has TRBV19 and TRBJ1-3, with D maybe TRBD1 (5 bases). The germline V gene encodes CDR1 LNHDA and CDR2 SQIVND (reference sequence). V lost 2 bases to trimming and J lost 0 bases, with 8 bases between them. This CDR3 is built from 15 residues. This CDR3 is CASSIQGLSGNTIYF. The DNA for the CDR3 is TGTGCCAGTAGTATACAGGGCCTCTCTGGAAACACCATATATTTT.

This clone was seen more than once but under ten times. The chain employs TRBV11-3 and TRBJ2-2, with a tentative D call TRBD1 (5 bases). CDR3 length: 14 amino acids. The V end was cut by 0 bases, the J end by 9 bases, with 11 bases between. The germline V gene encodes CDR1 SGHNT and CDR2 YENEEA. This chain's CDR3 is CASSLDQRGRELFF. CDR3 nucleotides: TGTGCCAGCAGCTTAGATCAAAGGGGCAGGGAGCTGTTTTTT.

The J gene is TRBJ2-1, the V gene TRBV11-3; 11 bases are a match to TRBD2. Germline V gene data show CDR1 as SGHNT and CDR2 as YENEEA. The CDR3 is 15 residues long. The V segment lost 5 bases and the J segment 6 bases; nucleotides outside the gene matches: 6. The CDR3 sequence is CASSRPGLAANEQFF. The DNA for the CDR3 is TGTGCCAGCAGCCGACCGGGACTAGCGGCCAATGAGCAGTTCTTC.

This chain joins TRBV5-1 and TRBJ2-3; no definite D call. The germline V gene has CDR1 SGHRS and CDR2 YFSETQ. CDR3 size: 15 residues. Trimming shortened V by 0 bases and J by 1 base, and 9 bases separated the two germline ends. The CDR3 spells CASSLGSFGTDTQYF. The CDR3 DNA reads TGCGCCAGCAGCTTGGGGTCTTTTGGCACAGATACGCAGTATTTT.

V and J are TRBV7-4 and TRBJ2-1; tentative D call: TRBD2 (6 bases). The CDR3 loop spans 15 amino acids. Per germline, CDR1 SGHVT and CDR2 SQSDAQ. Deletions cut 3 bases from V and 6 bases from J, with 15 bases between. DNA of the CDR3: TGTGCCAGCAGCTTCTTGCTAGCGCGCGTCAATGAGCAGTTCTTC. The encoded protein is CASSFLLARVNEQFF.

Only one count was recorded for this clone. The chain employs TRBV18 and TRBJ1-4, with D perhaps TRBD1 (6 bases). This CDR3 has 13 amino acids. CDR1 and CDR2 (germline): KGHSH, LQKENI. V was clipped by 4 bases and J by 5 bases, with 8 bases between them. CDR3 nucleotides: TGTGCCAGCTCACGCGGACAGAATGAAAAACTGTTTTTT. Amino acids: CASSRGQNEKLFF.

This rearrangement joins TRBV28 to TRBJ2-3; 7 nucleotides agree with TRBD2. V gave up 5 bases and J gave up 6 bases; unmatched junction bases: 11. Germline-derived CDR1 and CDR2 are MDHEN and SYDVKM. This CDR3 is 15 amino acids long. In DNA form, the CDR3 reads TGTGCCAGCAGTCCACCGGGGGAGGGAATGGATACGCAGTATTTT. Translating gives CASSPPGEGMDTQYF.

This sequence joins TRBV5-1 and TRBJ1-1, with D possibly matching TRBD1 (6 bases). Germline CDR1 is SGHRS and CDR2 is YFSETQ. Trimming left V 5 bases short and J 2 bases short, with 13 bases between. The CDR3 sequence is 14 residues long. The CDR3 DNA is TGCGCCAGCAGGGCAGGGGATCGTAACACTGAAGCTTTCTTT. This sequence encodes CASRAGDRNTEAFF.

This clone appeared a single time. The chain is built from TRBV6-7 and TRBJ2-1; 11 bases align to TRBD2. TRBV6-7 is noted as an ORF with a role that remains uncertain. The CDR3 is 16 amino acids. The V segment lost 6 bases and the J segment 9 bases; nucleotides outside the gene matches: 13. The CDR3 DNA reads TGTGCCAGCAGGTTGAGCGTTAGCGGGGGGGCCGGTGAGCAGTTCTTC. This translates into CASRLSVSGGAGEQFF.

This clone was seen just once. The chain recombines TRBV15 with TRBJ2-1; 8 nucleotides line up with TRBD2. Germline loops: CDR1 LNHNV, CDR2 YYDKDF (reference sequence). Trimming removed 3 bases from V and 7 bases from J; junction bases left unmatched: 14. The CDR3 consists of 17 residues. CDR3 sequence reads: CATSSTASGSFVNEQFF. CDR3 DNA: TGTGCCACCAGCAGTACCGCCAGCGGGAGTTTCGTTAATGAGCAGTTCTTC.

As regards this clone: Other DNA sequences within the sample encode an identical CDR3. The chain has TRBV6-8 and TRBJ2-2; TRBD2 is a possible D gene (5 bases). V lost 5 bases to trimming and J lost 2 bases, with 12 bases between them. The germline V gene encodes CDR1 MNHGY and CDR2 SAAAGT. The CDR3 has 15 amino acids. CDR3 loop: CASSPRRGNTGELFF. CDR3 in DNA: TGTGCCAGCAGTCCCCGCCGGGGAAACACCGGGGAGCTGTTTTTT.

The V and J genes are TRBV18 and TRBJ2-1; D is perhaps TRBD2 (5 bases). This CDR3 spans 13 amino acids. V lost 0 bases and J lost 9, with 9 bases in between. In germline, CDR1 is KGHSH, CDR2 LQKENI. The DNA of the CDR3 is TGTGCCAGCTCACCACCTTCTAGCACTGAGCAGTTCTTC. This sequence encodes CASSPPSSTEQFF.

The rearrangement uses TRBV19 and TRBJ2-7, with no clear D. CDR1 and CDR2 from the germline V gene are LNHDA and SQIVND (reference sequence). CDR3 length equals 12 residues. V gave up 4 bases and J gave up 2 bases, with 6 bases separating them. The CDR3 reads CASSKTAYEQYF. The CDR3 DNA is TGTGCCAGTAGTAAGACGGCCTACGAGCAGTACTTC.

This chain links TRBV14 with TRBJ2-5; 9 nucleotides agree with TRBD2. The ends lost 6 bases at V and 4 bases at J; junction bases unmatched: 9. CDR1 is SGHDN and CDR2 is FVKESK in the germline V gene. This CDR3 region has 15 residues. For the CDR3, the DNA is TGTGCCAGCAGTCAGGGACTAGCTGGGACAGAGACCCAGTACTTC. This gives the protein CASSQGLAGTETQYF. The complete variable domain, with remaining parts taken from reference TRBV14 and TRBJ2-5, reads EAGVTQFPSHSVIEKGQTVTLRCDPISGHDNLYWYRRVMGKEIKFLLHFVKESKQDESGMPNNRFLAERTGGTYSTLKVQPAELEDSGVYFCASSQGLAGTETQYFGPGTRLLVL.

The chain carries TRBV7-6 and TRBJ1-3; D possibly corresponds to TRBD1 (5 bases). Per germline, CDR1 SGHVS and CDR2 FNYEAQ. V lost 3 bases and J 4 bases, leaving 10 bases between the germline ends. The CDR3 has 14 residues. The CDR3, as DNA: TGTGCCAGCAGCTTGGCAGGGTCCGGAAACACCATATATTTT. Amino acid sequence: CASSLAGSGNTIYF. Full variable domain (missing parts from reference TRBV7-6 and TRBJ1-3): GAGVSQSPRYKVTKRGQDVALRCDPISGHVSLYWYRQALGQGPEFLTYFNYEAQQDKSGLPNDRFSAERPEGSISTLTIQRTEQRDSAMYRCASSLAGSGNTIYFGEGSWLTVV.

The chain is built from TRBV6-8 and TRBJ1-5; D is perhaps TRBD1 (5 bases). CDR3 length: 14 residues. The V and J ends lost 4 bases and 7 bases respectively, with 14 bases between them. Germline assignment: CDR1 MNHGY and CDR2 SAAAGT. In DNA form, the CDR3 reads TGTGCCAGCAGTTCTCGGGGAGCAGGGCAGCCCCAGCATTTT. Translating it yields CASSSRGAGQPQHF.

The chain links TRBV12-2 to TRBJ2-4. TRBV12-2 constitutes a pseudogene. CDR3 length: 15 residues. CDR3 nucleotide sequence: TGTGCCCCCGGGGCGGGTCCGCTAGCCAAAAACATTCAGTACTTC. This translates into CAPGAGPLAKNIQYF.

On this clone itself: The sequence runs out 1 residue before the end of the CDR3; the remainder is reconstructed from the germline J gene. The chain joins TRBV6-1 to TRBJ2-7; D uncertain. Germline V lookup: CDR1 MNHNS, CDR2 SASEGT. Trimming took 1 base from V and 1 from J, leaving 5 bases between them. The CDR3 length is 13 residues. CDR3 bases read: TGTGCCAGCAGTGAAGGCAGTTCCTACGAGCAGTAC. It encodes CASSEGSSYEQY. The whole CDR3 protein is CASSEGSSYEQYF.

The chain carries TRBV6-8 and TRBJ2-1, with TRBD2 identical over 10 bases. Trimming removed 4 bases from V and 1 base from J; junction bases left unmatched: 4. There are 16 residues in the CDR3. The germline V gene encodes CDR1 MNHGY and CDR2 SAAAGT. The chain's CDR3 is CASSFSSGSSYNEQFF. CDR3 coding DNA: TGTGCCAGCAGTTTCTCTAGCGGGAGTTCCTACAATGAGCAGTTCTTC.

The rearrangement links TRBV19 to TRBJ1-2; tentative D call: TRBD1 (5 bases). The CDR3 spans 14 residues. The V gene lost 5 bases and the J gene lost 2 bases, with 12 bases spanning the gap. Per the germline V gene, CDR1 is LNHDA and CDR2 is SQIVND (reference sequence). CDR3 amino acids: CASSRRDSNYGYTF. The CDR3 DNA sequence: TGTGCCAGTAGTCGGAGGGACTCGAACTATGGCTACACCTTC.

The chain links TRBV7-1 to TRBJ2-3, with D perhaps matching TRBD2 (6 bases). TRBV7-1 is labeled an ORF, and its function is uncertain. There are 17 residues in the CDR3. The V end was cut by 4 bases, the J end by 0 bases, with 17 bases between. CDR3: CASSLALARTSTDTQYF. The CDR3 DNA is TGTGCCAGCAGCTTGGCCCTAGCGCGCACTAGCACAGATACGCAGTATTTT.

The chain combines TRBV10-2 with TRBJ2-3; TRBD2 matches 8 bases. The germline gives CDR1 WSHSY, CDR2 SAAADI. This CDR3 is 16 amino acids long. V was pared by 4 bases and J by 2 bases, with 8 bases of the junction left unmatched. The CDR3 reads CASSGPAGAITDTQYF. CDR3 nucleotide sequence: TGCGCCAGCAGTGGCCCAGCGGGAGCGATCACAGATACGCAGTATTTT.

The V call is TRBV5-1, the J call TRBJ1-2; possibly TRBD1 for D (6 bases). The length of the CDR3 is 14 residues. The V end lost 4 bases, the J end lost 6 bases, and 16 bases lay between the germline ends. Germline V gene lookup returns CDR1 SGHRS and CDR2 YFSETQ. The CDR3 bases are TGCGCCAGCAGCCCGGGACATTCCTGGGATGGCTACACCTTC. Amino acids: CASSPGHSWDGYTF.

V is TRBV6-8 and J is TRBJ2-3, with a weak D call TRBD2 (6 bases). The V end lost 6 bases, the J end lost 1 base, and 17 bases lay between the germline ends. CDR1 and CDR2 from the germline V gene are MNHGY and SAAAGT. The CDR3 is 16 amino acids. The CDR3 coding sequence is TGTGCCAGCAGATTACTTCCGGGACTGGGCACAGATACGCAGTATTTT. Translating gives CASRLLPGLGTDTQYF.

J is TRBJ2-7 and V is TRBV28; the match to TRBD1 covers 8 bases. CDR1 is MDHEN and CDR2 is SYDVKM in the germline V gene. The CDR3 extends over 15 amino acids. The junction had 9 bases not matched to a gene; V was cut back by 5 bases and J by 3 bases. CDR3 nucleotide sequence: TGTGCCAGCAGTCCCTCGGACAGGGTCGGCTACGAGCAGTACTTC. This translates into CASSPSDRVGYEQYF.

The chain combines TRBV19 with TRBJ2-3, with 8 bases fitting TRBD2. Germline CDR1 and CDR2: LNHDA and SQIVND (reference sequence). V was clipped by 6 bases and J by 0 bases; unmatched bases: 5. This CDR3 is 15 amino acids long. In nucleotides, the CDR3 is TGTGCCAGTAGACTCAGCGGGGGAAGCACAGATACGCAGTATTTT. Its protein is CASRLSGGSTDTQYF.

This clone was detected only a few times. The chain recombines TRBV7-6 with TRBJ2-1; TRBD2 matches at 13 bases. V was clipped by 1 base and J by 1 base; unmatched bases: 4. Per the germline V gene, CDR1 is SGHVS and CDR2 is FNYEAQ. The CDR3 is 18 amino acids. The CDR3 DNA reads TGTGCCAGCAGCTTAGGTACTAGCGGGAGGGATTCCTACAATGAGCAGTTCTTC. It codes for CASSLGTSGRDSYNEQFF. The entire variable domain, with the rest obtained from reference TRBV7-6 and TRBJ2-1, is as follows: GAGVSQSPRYKVTKRGQDVALRCDPISGHVSLYWYRQALGQGPEFLTYFNYEAQQDKSGLPNDRFSAERPEGSISTLTIQRTEQRDSAMYRCASSLGTSGRDSYNEQFFGPGTRLTVL.

This clone appeared a single time. CDR3 in amino acids: CASSLEGFEPGNTIYF. Here the CDR3 DNA reads TGCGCCAGCAGCTTGGAGGGGTTTGAGCCTGGAAACACCATATATTTT. V and J are TRBV5-1 and TRBJ1-3, with TRBD1 as a possible D gene (5 bases). Germline lookup yields CDR1 SGHRS and CDR2 YFSETQ. V lost 0 bases to trimming and J lost 2 bases, with 12 bases between them. The CDR3 sequence is 16 residues long.